The 6 T cell receptor beta chains in this list originate from one sample, sequenced in a study of CXCR3-negative and CXCR3-positive naive CD8 T cells. The TRB libraries of cDNA were built by UMI-labeled 5' RACE. From its re-call of the 5' RACE reads, TCRdb lists each CDR3 protein once, without DNA. The sample has approximately 8,700 distinct CDR3 sequences. Input material: naive CXCR3- CD8+ T cells from blood. Documented subset: CD45RO-CCR7+CD27+CD95- naive CD8+ T cells lacking CXCR3 (TNR3-). The receptors come from a human donor in good health. Some clones in this sample may be carry-over from other donors' samples.

This chain connects TRBV29-1 to TRBJ2-1; the D call from TCRdb, TRBD2, cannot be confirmed without DNA. Looked up from germline, CDR1 is SQVTM and CDR2 is ANQGSEA. This CDR3 is 13 amino acids long. The CDR3 loop reads CSVEIGSYNEQFF.

This chain joins TRBV7-3 and TRBJ2-7; TCRdb picks TRBD1, but there is no DNA to check that call. Germline values: CDR1 SGHTA, CDR2 FQGTGA. This CDR3 region has 16 residues. CDR3 protein: CARSFLRRDRDYEQYF.

Measured by frequency, this clonotype is medium-sized. The chain combines TRBV30 with TRBJ2-1; TCRdb's assignment of TRBD2 cannot be checked, as there is no DNA. The CDR3 covers 14 residues. Germline V gene lookup returns CDR1 GTSNPN and CDR2 SVGIG (reference sequence). CDR3 sequence reads: CAWIGTSVYNEQFF.

The chain carries TRBV29-1 and TRBJ2-1; without DNA, the TCRdb call of TRBD2 cannot be checked. The V gene's germline CDR1 is SQVTM and CDR2 ANQGSEA. The CDR3 loop spans 15 amino acids. CDR3 sequence: CSVDGLAGVLHEQFF.

By frequency, this clonotype registers medium-sized (0.01 to 0.1%). V usage is TRBV25-1 and J usage is TRBJ2-1; TCRdb calls TRBD2, which cannot be checked without DNA. In germline, CDR1 is MGHDK, CDR2 SYGVNS. The CDR3 has 19 residues. The CDR3: CASNQGGLAGLNAGNEQFF. The complete variable domain, with remaining parts taken from reference TRBV25-1 and TRBJ2-1, reads EADIYQTPRYLVIGTGKKITLECSQTMGHDKMYWYQQDPGMELHLIHYSYGVNSTEKGDLSSESTVSRIRTEHFPLTLESARPSHTSQYLCASNQGGLAGLNAGNEQFFGPGTRLTVL.

The chain employs TRBV3-1 and TRBJ2-7; the D gene TCRdb calls, TRBD2, cannot be checked with no DNA. The CDR3 runs 15 residues. Germline CDR1 is LGHDT and CDR2 is YNNKEL (reference sequence). The CDR3 loop reads CASSQWLAETYEQYF.